These 12 T cell receptor delta chains were sequenced from one sample in a study of γδ T cells in repeated Plasmodium falciparum infection. Gammadelta T cells were flow-sorted from PBMC into Vgamma9/Vdelta2+ and Vdelta2-negative populations for bulk analysis. TCRdb ran CATT on the multiplex PCR reads. The sample records roughly 90,000 delta-chain clones, approximately 1.4% being singletons. Sequencing was carried out using gamma-delta T cells from blood. These receptors all stem from a pool of human donors (malaria-infected and uninfected, not separated).

This clone was recorded many times. The protein TCRdb lists belongs to a much larger clone and differs from this DNA's translation at residue 9, which points to a read error; the protein shown is made from the DNA. The rearrangement joins TRDV1 to TRDJ1; D unclear. V was clipped by 2 bases and J by 0 bases, with 13 bases between them. The CDR3 sequence is 16 residues long. Germline loops: CDR1 TSWWSYY, CDR2 QGS. CDR3 sequence reads: CALGEMPIPYTDKLIF. For the CDR3, the DNA is TGTGCTCTTGGGGAAATGCCCATCCCGTACACCGATAAACTCATCTTT.

This clone came up many times. The chain recombines TRDV2 with TRDJ3; weak D call: TRDD1 (5 bases). In the absence of a J gene in TCRdb, the DNA was matched to germline to assign it here. V lost 1 base to trimming and J lost 0 bases, with 18 bases between them. CDR1 is GEAIGNYY, CDR2 EKD, per germline. This CDR3 contains 20 residues. CDR3 amino acids: CACDTIAPQASSWDTRQMFF. The CDR3 region has the DNA TGTGCCTGTGACACAATAGCTCCTCAAGCCTCCTCCTGGGACACCCGACAGATGTTTTTC.

This clone was picked up one time. Sequence at one end of the junction differs from germline and may be a read error. The rearrangement links TRDV1 to TRDJ1, with 11 nucleotides matching TRDD3. The J gene comes from matching the DNA to germline here; TCRdb lacks it. CDR3 size: 23 residues. Germline values: CDR1 TSWWSYY, CDR2 QGS. As DNA, the CDR3 is TGCTCTGGGGGAACTAGGGTCTCCTTCCTACGTCGACTACTGGGGGATAACACCGATAAACTCATCTTT. It translates to CSGGTRVSFLRRLLGDNTDKLIF.

This clone was picked up many times. TCRdb lists the protein of a much larger clone for this DNA, which differs at residue 10, so this is likely a read error; the protein given here is translated from the DNA itself. The chain employs TRDV1 and TRDJ1; the D call may be TRDD2 or TRDD3 (6 bases each). The CDR3 totals 18 residues. V was shortened by 0 bases and J by 7 bases, with 24 bases between the two germline ends. CDR1 and CDR2 from the germline V gene are TSWWSYY and QGS. CDR3 residues: CALGELSYWETPYSKLIF. The CDR3, as DNA: TGTGCTCTTGGGGAACTGTCCTACTGGGAGACCCCCTATAGTAAACTCATCTTT.

In regard to this clone: A much larger clone is a single base away; this may be a read error. This CDR3 is also generated by other DNA sequences in the sample. This sequence joins TRDV1 and TRDJ1, with 9 bases matching TRDD2. J lost 2 bases, V lost 4 bases, and 29 bases had no gene match. CDR1 is TSWWSYY, CDR2 QGS, per germline. This CDR3 comprises 23 residues. The chain's CDR3 is CALGVALGAFLRVSWGTTDKLIF. CDR3 DNA: TGTGCTCTTGGGGTCGCGTTAGGGGCCTTCCTACGTGTCTCTTGGGGGACAACCGATAAACTCATCTTT.

With respect to this clone: TCRdb's listed protein matches a much larger clone and diverges from this DNA's translation at residue 16, likely through a read error; the protein shown comes from the DNA. V gene TRDV1 was called; the J gene was not; the DNA was not compared with TRDD3, the D call given in the table. Germline V lookup: CDR1 TSWWSYY, CDR2 QGS. CDR3 size: 18 residues. The CDR3 nucleotides read TGTGCTCTTGGGGAACTCTGGGGGGGGAGATTCTACACCGATAAACCCATCTTT. This translates into CALGELWGGRFYTDKPIF.

This clone turned up a few times. The protein recorded in TCRdb matches a much larger clone and deviates from this DNA's translation at residue 15, suggesting a read error; the protein here is obtained by translating the DNA. Here the V gene is TRDV1, but the J gene went uncalled; TRDD3, the D gene given by the table, was not confirmed from the DNA. This CDR3 spans 16 amino acids. Germline V gene sequence: CDR1 TSWWSYY, CDR2 QGS. In DNA, the CDR3 is TGTGCTCTTGGGGAAATGGTTCTGGGGGATACCGATAAACTCACCTTT. Amino acids: CALGEMVLGDTDKLTF.

In the case of this clone: This DNA translates differently at residue 14 from the TCRdb protein, which is that of a much larger clone; a read error is likely, and the protein shown is the DNA's own translation. The J gene has no call, while the V gene is TRDV2; whether TRDD3, the table's D call, matches the DNA was not checked. This CDR3 has 16 amino acids. Germline CDR1 is GEAIGNYY and CDR2 is EKD. The CDR3 sequence is CACDTGAYWKKEKPIF. For the CDR3, the DNA is TGTGCCTGTGACACGGGGGCGTACTGGAAAAAGGAGAAACCCATCTTT.

This clone was found a few times. TCRdb pairs this DNA with a much larger clone's protein that differs at residue 11, likely a read error; the protein shown was translated from the DNA. This chain uses TRDV2 with TRDJ3; 12 nucleotides agree with TRDD3. The V segment lost 0 bases and the J segment 2 bases; nucleotides outside the gene matches: 4. The CDR3 extends over 19 amino acids. Germline loops: CDR1 GEAIGNYY, CDR2 EKD. In DNA form, the CDR3 reads TGTGCCTGTGACACCGTACTGGGGGATACCCCCTGGGACACCCGACAGATGTTTTTC. Translated, it gives CACDTVLGDTPWDTRQMFF.

With regard to this clone: The protein held in TCRdb is that of a much larger clone and does not match this DNA's translation at residue 14, likely because of a read error; the protein shown is translated from the DNA. The rearrangement links TRDV1 to TRDJ1, with D perhaps TRDD2 (9 bases). The J gene, absent from TCRdb, was called here by matching the DNA to germline. The V end lost 1 base, the J end lost 0 bases, and 27 bases lay between the germline ends. The CDR3 covers 21 residues. CDR1 TSWWSYY and CDR2 QGS come from the germline V gene. CDR3 DNA sequence: TGTGCTCTTGGGGAACGGCCCTTCCTACAATACTGGGGGGGTTACACCGATAAACTCATCTTT. Its translation: CALGERPFLQYWGGYTDKLIF.

A few counts support this clone. TCRdb's listed protein matches a much larger clone and diverges from this DNA's translation at residue 17, likely through a read error; the protein shown comes from the DNA. V gene assignment gives TRDV1, but the J gene was left uncalled; TRDD3 is the table's D call, not checked against the DNA. Germline CDR1 reads TSWWSYY; CDR2 reads QGS. This CDR3 has 19 residues. The DNA for the CDR3 is TGTGCTCTTGGGGAACCTGGGTTTCTGGGCTGGGGGATCGCCGATAAACCCATCTTT. Encoded protein: CALGEPGFLGWGIADKPIF.

With respect to this clone: This likely reflects a read error, since a far larger clone is one base away. Other nucleotide sequences in the sample specify the same CDR3. The J gene is TRDJ1, the V gene TRDV1, with 10 nucleotides matching TRDD3. TCRdb records no J gene; here it was assigned by comparing the DNA to germline. The CDR3 covers 19 residues. Germline CDR1 reads TSWWSYY; CDR2 reads QGS. CDR3 in amino acids: CALGERFSPLTGGLTKLIF. CDR3 bases: TGTGCTCTCGGGGAACGGTTCTCCCCGCTTACTGGGGGATTAACGAAACTCATCTTT.